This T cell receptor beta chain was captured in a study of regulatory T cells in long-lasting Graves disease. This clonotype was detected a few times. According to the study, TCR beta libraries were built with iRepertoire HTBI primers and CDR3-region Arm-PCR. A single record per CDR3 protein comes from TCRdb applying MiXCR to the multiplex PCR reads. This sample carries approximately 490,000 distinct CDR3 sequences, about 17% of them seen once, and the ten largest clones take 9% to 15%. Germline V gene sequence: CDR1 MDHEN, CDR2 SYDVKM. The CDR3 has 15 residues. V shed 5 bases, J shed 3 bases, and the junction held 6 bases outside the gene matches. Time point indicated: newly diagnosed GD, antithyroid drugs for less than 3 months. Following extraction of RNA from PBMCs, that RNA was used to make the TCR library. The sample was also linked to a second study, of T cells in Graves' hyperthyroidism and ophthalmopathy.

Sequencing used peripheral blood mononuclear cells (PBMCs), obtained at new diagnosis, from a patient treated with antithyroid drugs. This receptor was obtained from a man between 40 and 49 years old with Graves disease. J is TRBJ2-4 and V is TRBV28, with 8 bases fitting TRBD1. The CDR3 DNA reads TGTGCCAGCAGTCTACAGGGACAGGTCAAAAACATTCAGTACTTC. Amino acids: CASSLQGQVKNIQYF.